This T cell receptor (beta chain) is drawn from a study of vaccination effects on CD4 cells after COVID-19. Germline V gene sequence: CDR1 SQVTM, CDR2 ANQGSEA. This CDR3 contains 13 residues. With 6 bases removed from V and 4 bases from J, the gap between germline ends came to 10 bases. As concerns this clone: As yet, its antigen is unknown.

The ViraFEST assay expanded antigen-specific CD4+ T cells with viral peptide pools before sequencing. Subsequent to a culture period of around eleven days, CD4+ T cells were isolated. Each participant received a vaccine that was either BNT162b2 or mRNA-1273, given as two doses. Nucleocapsid antibodies stayed negative before and after vaccination, showing no earlier SARS-CoV-2 infection. PBMC were cultured at around 2 million per well with 8 to 10 IU/ml IL-2 and 10 ug/ml peptides. Data came from immunoSEQ multiplex PCR; TCRdb stores just in-frame clones and leaves some out. The table includes tens of thousands of clones, around 69% detected once.

V usage is TRBV29-1 and J usage is TRBJ2-6; D remains unclear. Here the sequenced sample was CD4+ T cells from PBMCs cultured with HCoV-229E spike peptides, taken after COVID-19 vaccination. The origin of this receptor is a human donor who received a COVID-19 vaccine. The chain's CDR3 is CSVKETGANVLTF. The CDR3 DNA sequence: TGCAGCGTCAAAGAGACCGGGGCCAACGTCCTGACTTTC.